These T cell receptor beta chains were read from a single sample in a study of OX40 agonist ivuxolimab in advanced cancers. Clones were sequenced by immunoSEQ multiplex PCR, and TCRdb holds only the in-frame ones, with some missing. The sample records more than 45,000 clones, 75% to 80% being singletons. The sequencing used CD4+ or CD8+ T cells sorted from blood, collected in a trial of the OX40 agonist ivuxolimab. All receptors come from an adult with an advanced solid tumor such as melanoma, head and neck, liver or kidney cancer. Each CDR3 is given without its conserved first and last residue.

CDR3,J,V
ASRSYQLETQY,TRBJ2-5,TRBV2
ASRQDSNQPQH,TRBJ1-5,TRBV6-6
ASSLAPKLLDLRTDTQY,TRBJ2-3,TRBV5-1
ASGLGTGYGYT,TRBJ1-2,TRBV28
AWSLKGREAF,TRBJ1-1,TRBV30
ASRLAHTDTQY,TRBJ2-3,TRBV27
ASSLSSNYGYT,TRBJ1-2,TRBV27
ASNPSGHYEQY,TRBJ2-7,TRBV7-2
ASSDALRGASGDTDTQY,TRBJ2-3,TRBV6-1
ASSSPGLALNEQF,TRBJ2-1,TRBV27
ASSLGGGPNTGELF,TRBJ2-2,TRBV7-3
AISASRGQY,TRBJ2-7,TRBV10-3
GGEQGSPEAF,TRBJ1-1,TRBV28
ASSLDTSGRTGQF,TRBJ2-1,TRBV7-3
ASSEPTGGNSPLH,TRBJ1-6,TRBV25-1
ASSPLVAGTEAF,TRBJ1-1,TRBV19
ASSQGGFLSYGYT,TRBJ1-2,TRBV23-1
ASSLLATGGLIQPQH,TRBJ1-5,TRBV7-6
ASSEEAGNTGELF,TRBJ2-2,TRBV6-1
ASSRLQGFSGNTIY,TRBJ1-3,TRBV5-6
ASGDWTGLQY,TRBJ2-7,TRBV5-5
ASSLDSYNQPQH,TRBJ1-5,TRBV7-3
ASSFVSASGRYEQF,TRBJ2-1,TRBV11-2
ASSRPDYPNYEQY,-,TRBV5-4
ASSFQAGVGETQY,TRBJ2-5,TRBV5-1
ASSLTMSGEGYT,TRBJ1-2,TRBV7-8
ATSTRSHLNTEAF,TRBJ1-1,TRBV15
ASRYRWGGLAPYEQY,TRBJ2-7,TRBV28
ASSPLTTANYGYT,TRBJ1-2,TRBV18
ASSEGWYNGYT,TRBJ1-2,TRBV6-5
ASSLRQEETQY,TRBJ2-5,TRBV19
ASSPRTPSSYNSPLH,TRBJ1-6,TRBV7-8
ASSVDGATGELF,TRBJ2-2,TRBV9
ASSFGTYAF,TRBJ1-1,TRBV5-6
ASSMGWGDQETQY,TRBJ2-5,TRBV19
ASSPRLAGGVDEQF,TRBJ2-1,TRBV9
ASSFGGRTNEKLF,TRBJ1-4,TRBV28
ASRDRGSSNQPQH,TRBJ1-5,TRBV6-6
ASSYGGGSYNEQF,TRBJ2-1,TRBV6-6
ASSPSSAISYEQY,TRBJ2-7,TRBV4-1
ASRTYTGELF,TRBJ2-2,TRBV6-5
ASRSLAGPYEQY,TRBJ2-7,TRBV11-2
ASTSGPPNEKLF,TRBJ1-4,TRBV5-1
ASSPKGGVNTEAF,TRBJ1-1,TRBV18
ASSLAFYQRQYNEQF,TRBJ2-1,TRBV5-1
ASSPGWTNYNEQF,TRBJ2-1,TRBV5-6
ASSLVGESYNEQF,TRBJ2-1,TRBV5-1
ASSRPGGNNSPLH,TRBJ1-6,TRBV5-8
ASSSRQGAFYNEQF,TRBJ2-1,TRBV11-3
ASSMGTGLAEQY,TRBJ2-7,TRBV19
ASSVVPGGNTEAF,TRBJ1-1,TRBV9